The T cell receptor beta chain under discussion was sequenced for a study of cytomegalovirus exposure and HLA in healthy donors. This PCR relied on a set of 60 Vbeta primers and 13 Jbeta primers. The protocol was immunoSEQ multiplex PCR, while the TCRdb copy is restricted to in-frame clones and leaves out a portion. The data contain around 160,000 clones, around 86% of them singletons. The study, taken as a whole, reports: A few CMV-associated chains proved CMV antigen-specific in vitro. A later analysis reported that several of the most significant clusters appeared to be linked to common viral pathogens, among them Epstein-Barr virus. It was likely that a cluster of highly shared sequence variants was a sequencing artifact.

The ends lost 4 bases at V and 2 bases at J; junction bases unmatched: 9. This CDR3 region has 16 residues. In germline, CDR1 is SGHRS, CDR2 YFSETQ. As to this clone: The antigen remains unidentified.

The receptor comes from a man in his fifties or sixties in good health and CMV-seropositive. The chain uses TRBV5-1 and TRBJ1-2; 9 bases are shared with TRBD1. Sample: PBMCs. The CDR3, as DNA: TGCGCCAGCAGCGCGTGGACAGGGGAGATGAACTATGGCTACACCTTC. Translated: CASSAWTGEMNYGYTF.